A single sample gave rise to the 26 T cell receptor beta chains below, sequenced in a study of cytomegalovirus exposure and HLA in healthy donors. 60 Vbeta and 13 Jbeta primers were used in PCR. The method was immunoSEQ multiplex PCR; TCRdb's version includes in-frame clones alone and lacks a portion of them. Of some 140,000 clones detected, 70% to 80% appear once; the ten largest clones hold 2.2%. Sequencing was done on a sample of PBMCs. The receptors were sampled from a man aged 25 to 40 in good health and CMV-seronegative.

This clone appeared once. This sequence joins TRBV5-1 and TRBJ2-1; unclear D gene. CDR1 is SGHRS, CDR2 YFSETQ, per germline. V gave up 0 bases and J gave up 7 bases, with 11 bases separating them. This CDR3 is built from 14 residues. In DNA, the CDR3 is TGCGCCAGCAGCTTGGTACTGCCTTCGAATGAGCAGTTCTTC. Amino acid sequence: CASSLVLPSNEQFF.

V is TRBV27 and J is TRBJ2-1; 8 bases map to TRBD2. Per germline, CDR1 MNHEY and CDR2 SMNVEV (reference sequence). Germline trimming cut 4 bases from V and 6 bases from J; bases unmatched to any gene: 11. The CDR3 extends over 16 amino acids. CDR3 DNA: TGTGCCAGCAGTTCTGGGGTAGCGGGATATAGCAATGAGCAGTTCTTC. Amino acid sequence: CASSSGVAGYSNEQFF.

The V call is TRBV6-1, the J call TRBJ2-7; D gene ambiguous. Trimming stripped 5 bases from V and 1 base from J, with 9 bases between. This CDR3 comprises 13 residues. Germline CDR1 is MNHNS and CDR2 is SASEGT. CDR3 amino acids: CASSPSLSYEQYF. The CDR3 DNA is TGTGCCAGCAGTCCTTCCCTTTCCTACGAGCAGTACTTC.

This clone was detected only once. The chain employs TRBV6-5 and TRBJ2-5; TRBD2 is a possible D gene (6 bases). V lost 7 bases, J lost 1 base, and 10 bases lay in between. In germline, CDR1 is MNHEY, CDR2 SVGAGI. This CDR3 is 13 amino acids long. The CDR3 loop reads CASKSSVQETQYF. CDR3 coding DNA: TGTGCCAGCAAGTCTAGCGTCCAAGAGACCCAGTACTTC.

V and J are TRBV27 and TRBJ2-3; 15 nucleotides align to TRBD2. CDR3 size: 18 residues. Trimming removed 6 bases from V and 2 bases from J; junction bases left unmatched: 9. Germline lookup yields CDR1 MNHEY and CDR2 SMNVEV (reference sequence). CDR3: CASSVDGLAGGVTDTQYF. The CDR3 DNA reads TGTGCCAGCAGCGTTGACGGACTAGCGGGAGGGGTCACAGATACGCAGTATTTT.

This clone has a single count. The V and J genes are TRBV7-9 and TRBJ1-6; 8 bases are shared with TRBD1. V shed 4 bases, J shed 6 bases, and the junction held 8 bases outside the gene matches. This CDR3 has 16 amino acids. Germline V gene sequence: CDR1 SEHNR, CDR2 FQNEAQ (reference sequence). CDR3 sequence: CASSSSITGGNSPLHF. The CDR3 bases are TGTGCCAGCAGCTCCTCAATTACAGGGGGTAATTCACCCCTCCACTTT.

The chain uses TRBV2 and TRBJ2-2, with TRBD2 identical over 7 bases. Germline lookup yields CDR1 SNHLY and CDR2 FYNNEI. The length of the CDR3 is 14 residues. J was trimmed by 4 bases and V by 6 bases; bases with no gene match: 5. CDR3 bases: TGTGCCAGCAGCCCTACTAGCGCCACCGGGGAGCTGTTTTTT. Translation: CASSPTSATGELFF.

V usage is TRBV28 and J usage is TRBJ2-7, with 9 bases aligning to TRBD1. CDR1 and CDR2 from the germline V gene are MDHEN and SYDVKM. The CDR3 is 15 amino acids. V lost 3 bases to trimming and J lost 4 bases; unmatched junction nucleotides: 7. CDR3 in amino acids: CASSFRGQGNYEQYF. The CDR3 DNA sequence: TGTGCCAGCAGTTTCCGGGGACAGGGTAATTACGAGCAGTACTTC. Full variable domain (remainder filled in from reference TRBV28 and TRBJ2-7): DVKVTQSSRYLVKRTGEKVFLECVQDMDHENMFWYRQDPGLGLRLIYFSYDVKMKEKGDIPEGYSVSREKKERFSLILESASTNQTSMYLCASSFRGQGNYEQYFGPGTRLTVT.

The chain joins TRBV18 to TRBJ2-7; 13 bases are shared with TRBD2. The germline V gene encodes CDR1 KGHSH and CDR2 LQKENI. The J segment lost 6 bases and the V segment lost 0 bases, leaving 2 bases of the junction unmatched. The CDR3 sequence is 15 residues long. The CDR3 DNA reads as TGTGCCAGCTCACCACCCGGGACTAGCGGGATCGAGCAGTACTTC. Amino acids: CASSPPGTSGIEQYF.

This clone was seen more than once but under ten times. V usage is TRBV11-2 and J usage is TRBJ1-1, with D unresolved. Trimming cost V 5 bases and J 8 bases, with 9 bases left between them. Germline CDR1 SGHAT, CDR2 FQNNGV. The CDR3 sequence is 11 residues long. The CDR3, as DNA: TGTGCCAGCAGCCGAGGGCGAGAAGCTTTCTTT. Protein: CASSRGREAFF.

The chain carries TRBV28 and TRBJ2-7, with D possibly being TRBD1 (6 bases). Trimming left V 6 bases short and J 6 bases short, with 21 bases between. Germline CDR1 and CDR2: MDHEN and SYDVKM. The CDR3 loop spans 15 amino acids. As DNA, the CDR3 is TGTGCCAGCAGCTCGACGGGACACCCCTATCTCGAGCAGTACTTC. This codes for CASSSTGHPYLEQYF.

V gene TRBV7-8 combines with J gene TRBJ1-1, with D unresolved. V was shortened by 0 bases and J by 0 bases, with 11 bases between the two germline ends. Germline-derived CDR1 and CDR2 are SGHVS and FQNEAQ. CDR3 size: 16 residues. Written as DNA, the CDR3 is TGTGCCAGCAGCTTAGCGCCGGGAGGAATGAACACTGAAGCTTTCTTT. Translation gives CASSLAPGGMNTEAFF. The full variable domain, in which reference TRBV7-8 and TRBJ1-1 provide the parts outside the CDR3, is GAGVSQSPRYKVAKRGQDVALRCDPISGHVSLFWYQQALGQGPEFLTYFQNEAQLDKSGLPSDRFFAERPEGSVSTLKIQRTQQEDSAVYLCASSLAPGGMNTEAFFGQGTRLTVV.

This clone was recorded a few times. The chain is built from TRBV5-6 and TRBJ2-7; D possibly corresponds to TRBD2 (5 bases). This CDR3 is 12 amino acids long. V was shortened by 0 bases and J by 5 bases, with 6 bases between the two germline ends. Germline CDR1 SGHDT, CDR2 YYEEEE. CDR3 amino acids: CASSLAGDEQYF. For the CDR3, the DNA is TGTGCCAGCAGCTTGGCCGGGGACGAGCAGTACTTC. The complete variable domain, with remaining parts taken from reference TRBV5-6 and TRBJ2-7, reads DAGVTQSPTHLIKTRGQQVTLRCSPKSGHDTVSWYQQALGQGPQFIFQYYEEEERQRGNFPDRFSGHQFPNYSSELNVNALLLGDSALYLCASSLAGDEQYFGPGTRLTVT.

The gene calls are TRBV7-2 and TRBJ2-5; no reliable D call. This CDR3 region has 15 residues. Germline V gene sequence: CDR1 SGHTA, CDR2 FQGNSA. The ends were cut back, 1 base at V and 5 bases at J, with 14 bases in the middle. The CDR3 sequence: CASSLGSGFGETQYF. The CDR3 DNA sequence: TGTGCCAGCAGCTTAGGTTCCGGGTTTGGGGAGACCCAGTACTTC.

The chain is built from TRBV6-5 and TRBJ1-2; perhaps TRBD1 as D (6 bases). V gave up 2 bases and J gave up 4 bases, with 14 bases separating them. The CDR3 has 15 amino acids. CDR1 is MNHEY, CDR2 SVGAGI, per germline. CDR3 sequence (DNA): TGTGCCAGCAGTTACCAACAGGGCCCGGGCTATGGCTACACCTTC. Its translation is CASSYQQGPGYGYTF.

The chain links TRBV5-4 to TRBJ1-2, with no clear D. The CDR3 sequence is 14 residues long. Germline CDR1 reads SGHNT; CDR2 reads YYREEE (reference sequence). Trimming stripped 4 bases from V and 4 bases from J, with 14 bases between. In nucleotides, the CDR3 is TGTGCCAGCAGCCTGCCGGTGTCCCTCTATGGCTACACCTTC. This translates into CASSLPVSLYGYTF.

This chain connects TRBV6-1 to TRBJ2-2; D gene uncertain. Germline lookup yields CDR1 MNHNS and CDR2 SASEGT. The V and J ends lost 3 bases and 3 bases respectively, with 8 bases between them. This CDR3 is built from 14 residues. This chain's CDR3 is CASSDGQHTGELFF. As DNA, the CDR3 is TGTGCCAGCAGTGATGGGCAGCACACCGGGGAGCTGTTTTTT.

This chain uses TRBV13 with TRBJ2-1; 8 bases match TRBD2. CDR3 length: 16 amino acids. CDR1 is PRHDT, CDR2 FYEKMQ, per germline (reference sequence). Trimming removed 2 bases from V and 9 bases from J; junction bases left unmatched: 12. The CDR3 DNA sequence: TGTGCCAGCAGCTTATTTCCCGGGACTAGTTTGGTTGAGCAGTTCTTC. This translates into CASSLFPGTSLVEQFF.

This clone was seen only a few times. The chain is built from TRBV30 and TRBJ1-1; 9 bases align to TRBD1. The CDR3 is made up of 14 amino acids. J was trimmed by 4 bases and V by 1 base; bases with no gene match: 4. Per germline, CDR1 GTSNPN and CDR2 SVGIG (reference sequence). CDR3: CAWSGTGESTEAFF. CDR3 coding DNA: TGTGCCTGGAGTGGGACAGGGGAGAGCACTGAAGCTTTCTTT.

This clone was detected a few times. This sequence joins TRBV4-1 and TRBJ2-7; the match to TRBD1 covers 7 bases. The CDR3 length is 15 residues. In germline, CDR1 is MGHRA, CDR2 YSYEKL. V dropped 0 bases and J dropped 6; count of bases not matched to a gene: 8. The CDR3 sequence is CASSQEGTDLSEQYF. In DNA form, the CDR3 reads TGCGCCAGCAGCCAAGAGGGGACAGACCTCTCCGAGCAGTACTTC.

This clone was seen just once. CDR3: CASSDRADYGYTF. CDR3 in DNA: TGTGCCAGCTCAGACAGGGCGGACTATGGCTACACCTTC. V is TRBV18 and J is TRBJ1-2, with 7 bases fitting TRBD1. After removal of 5 bases from V and 3 bases from J, the junction contained 3 bases not matched to a gene. The CDR3 contains 13 residues. Germline CDR1 and CDR2: KGHSH and LQKENI.

This clone was detected once. V and J are TRBV19 and TRBJ1-5; 9 bases align to TRBD1. This CDR3 is built from 14 residues. Germline CDR1 is LNHDA and CDR2 is SQIVND (reference sequence). With 6 bases clipped from V and 6 bases from J, the junction kept 6 bases outside the gene matches. The CDR3 region is CASSGTGSSQPQHF. CDR3 DNA sequence: TGTGCCAGTAGCGGGACAGGGAGTAGTCAGCCCCAGCATTTT.

This clone has more than one count but fewer than ten. The rearrangement uses TRBV27 and TRBJ1-1; 9 bases agree with TRBD1. CDR1 MNHEY and CDR2 SMNVEV come from the germline V gene (reference sequence). This CDR3 region has 16 residues. V lost 3 bases, J lost 5 bases, and 10 bases stayed unmatched. The CDR3 is CASSFSPVQGATEAFF. Here the CDR3 DNA reads TGTGCCAGCAGTTTCTCACCCGTACAGGGGGCGACTGAAGCTTTCTTT.

The rearrangement joins TRBV7-2 to TRBJ1-5; TRBD1 matches 7 bases. Trimming removed 4 bases from V and 6 bases from J; junction bases left unmatched: 6. From germline, CDR1 is SGHTA and CDR2 FQGNSA. The CDR3 is 14 residues long. The CDR3 loop reads CASSSTGRLQPQHF. Written as DNA, the CDR3 is TGTGCCAGCAGCTCGACAGGGAGACTTCAGCCCCAGCATTTT.

The chain carries TRBV5-4 and TRBJ2-1; 7 bases are a match to TRBD1. CDR1 is SGHNT, CDR2 YYREEE, per germline (reference sequence). V dropped 3 bases and J dropped 7; count of bases not matched to a gene: 7. This CDR3 comprises 14 residues. The CDR3 region is CASSSGQTWNEQFF. The CDR3 coding sequence is TGTGCCAGCAGCTCGGGACAGACTTGGAATGAGCAGTTCTTC.

The chain has TRBV11-2 and TRBJ2-1; D might be TRBD2 (7 bases). Germline CDR1 is SGHAT and CDR2 is FQNNGV. The CDR3 spans 15 residues. V lost 2 bases to trimming and J lost 6 bases, with 14 bases between them. The CDR3 sequence: CASSLFNREGNEQFF. Here the CDR3 DNA reads TGTGCCAGCAGCTTATTCAACAGGGAGGGCAATGAGCAGTTCTTC.